The clone carrying this TCR beta chain was recorded only once. Its antigen remains unidentified. This entry comes from a study of early stage breast cancer tumors. Study in general: Most invasive tumors, about 75% of the 16, were ER+/PR+/HER2-. Study findings and constraints: Enriched TCRB sequences shared across patients were mostly commonly generated sequences.

The data were produced by immunoSEQ multiplex PCR, yet TCRdb's version contains in-frame clones alone and is incomplete. The data show about 70,000 clones, about 85% seen once. This clonotype was sampled from a person aged 40 to 49 with breast cancer. Input material: blood.

In DNA, the CDR3 is TGTGCCAGCAGCTTATCAACAGGGAACTATGGCTACACCTTC. Translation: CASSLSTGNYGYTF. The chain combines TRBV11-2 with TRBJ1-2, with a tentative D call TRBD1 (6 bases). This CDR3 is 14 amino acids long. Trimming stripped 2 bases from V and 2 bases from J, with 9 bases between. Germline loops: CDR1 SGHAT, CDR2 FQNNGV.